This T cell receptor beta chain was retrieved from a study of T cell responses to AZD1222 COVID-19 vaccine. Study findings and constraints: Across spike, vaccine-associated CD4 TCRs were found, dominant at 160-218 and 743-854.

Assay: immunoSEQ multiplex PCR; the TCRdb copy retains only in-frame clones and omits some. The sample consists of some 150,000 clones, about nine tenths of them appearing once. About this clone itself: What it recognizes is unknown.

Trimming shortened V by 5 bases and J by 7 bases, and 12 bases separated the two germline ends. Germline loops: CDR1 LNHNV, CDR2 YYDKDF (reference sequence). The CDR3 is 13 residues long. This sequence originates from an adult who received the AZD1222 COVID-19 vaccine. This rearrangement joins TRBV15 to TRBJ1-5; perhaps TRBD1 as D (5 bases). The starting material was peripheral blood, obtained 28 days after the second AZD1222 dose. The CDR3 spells CATSLTDHQPQHF. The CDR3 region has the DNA TGTGCCACCAGCCTGACAGATCACCAGCCCCAGCATTTT.